Listed below are T cell receptor beta chains from one sample, sequenced in a study of blood T cell repertoires in COVID-19. Data came from immunoSEQ multiplex PCR; TCRdb stores just in-frame clones and leaves some out. The sample contains 95,000 to 150,000 clones, 70% to 75% of which appear only once. Sequencing input: peripheral blood. The source is a man at least 80 years old with COVID-19, enrolled during active disease. Each CDR3 is given with its conserved first and last residue. Each record gives: clone size, J gene, D gene, V gene, CDR3 protein, CDR3 DNA. A D gene is named only where the DNA matches it firmly. The size entry is marked missing in some rows and otherwise reads once, few, many or a size class.

-,TRBJ2-4,-,TRBV5-1,CASAPSGGQGKNIQYF,TGCGCCAGCGCCCCTTCCGGGGGGCAAGGCAAAAACATTCAGTACTTC
-,TRBJ2-7,-,TRBV21-1,CASSSRQDYEQYF,TGTGCCAGCTCTTCCCGACAGGATTACGAGCAGTACTTC
once,TRBJ2-2,-,TRBV7-2,CASSPRLAANTGELFF,TGTGCCAGCAGCCCCCGGTTAGCGGCGAACACCGGGGAGCTGTTTTTT
-,TRBJ1-1,-,TRBV19,CASSKTQGAAEAFF,TGTGCCAGTAGTAAGACTCAGGGTGCGGCTGAAGCTTTCTTT
-,TRBJ1-2,TRBD1,TRBV3-1/TRBV3-2,CASSLRTGNYGYTF,TGTGCCAGCAGCCTACGGACAGGGAACTATGGCTACACCTTC
once,TRBJ2-7,-,TRBV10-2,CASSLLAYEQYF,TGCGCCAGCAGTTTACTTGCCTACGAGCAGTACTTC
-,TRBJ1-5,-,TRBV30,CAWSREASNQPQHF,TGTGCCTGGAGTAGAGAGGCCAGCAATCAGCCCCAGCATTTT
-,TRBJ1-2,-,TRBV19,CASSIPLRTDFNYGYTF,TGTGCCAGTAGTATTCCGTTAAGGACAGATTTTAACTATGGCTACACCTTC
-,TRBJ2-1,-,TRBV6-6,CASSYHTDNNEQFF,TGTGCCAGCAGTTACCACACGGACAACAATGAGCAGTTCTTC
-,TRBJ2-5,TRBD1,TRBV28,CASSLKTGGYQETQYF,TGTGCCAGCAGTCTTAAGACAGGGGGGTACCAAGAGACCCAGTACTTC
once,TRBJ2-7,-,TRBV3-1/TRBV3-2,CASSQNSLAYEQYF,TGTGCCAGCAGCCAAAATAGTTTAGCCTACGAGCAGTACTTC
-,TRBJ2-1,TRBD2,TRBV5-1,CASSPRAGAAYNEQFF,TGCGCCAGCAGCCCCAGGGCGGGAGCGGCCTACAATGAGCAGTTCTTC
-,TRBJ2-7,TRBD1,TRBV28,CASSFPGTGALEQYF,TGTGCCAGCAGTTTCCCCGGGACAGGGGCGCTGGAGCAGTACTTC
-,TRBJ2-1,TRBD2,TRBV20-1,CSASGWEGFDEQFF,TGCAGTGCTAGTGGGTGGGAGGGCTTCGATGAGCAGTTCTTC
-,TRBJ2-7,-,TRBV6-6,CASGHYEQYF,TGTGCCAGCGGACACTACGAGCAGTACTTC
-,TRBJ2-1,-,TRBV18,CASSQAGQYNEQFF,TGTGCCAGCTCACAAGCGGGACAATACAATGAGCAGTTCTTC
-,TRBJ2-1,-,TRBV18,CASSPERGEQFF,TGTGCCAGCTCACCAGAACGGGGTGAGCAGTTCTTC
-,TRBJ1-1,TRBD1,TRBV9,CASSVAKGANTEAFF,TGTGCCAGCAGCGTAGCTAAGGGGGCGAACACTGAAGCTTTCTTT
-,TRBJ1-2,TRBD1,TRBV28,CASSVPTGNYGYTF,TGTGCCAGCAGTGTCCCGACAGGGAACTATGGCTACACCTTC
-,TRBJ2-6,-,TRBV19,CASSTISSGANVLTF,TGTGCCAGTAGTACAATCAGCTCTGGGGCCAACGTCCTGACTTTC
few,TRBJ2-7,TRBD1,TRBV11-2,CASSFPGTGLYEQYF,TGTGCCAGCAGCTTCCCCGGGACAGGACTCTACGAGCAGTACTTC
-,TRBJ2-3,TRBD2,TRBV7-3,CASSLIAASGSDTQYF,TGTGCCAGCAGCCTAATCGCGGCTAGCGGGAGTGATACGCAGTATTTT
-,TRBJ1-5,-,TRBV28,CASSPGHIHQPQHF,TGTGCCAGCAGCCCGGGACATATCCATCAGCCCCAGCATTTT
-,TRBJ1-2,TRBD1,TRBV5-1,CASSVTGTEVNGYTF,TGCGCCAGCAGCGTAACAGGGACAGAGGTCAATGGCTACACCTTC
-,TRBJ2-3,-,TRBV6-5,CASGGVPDTQYF,TGTGCCAGCGGAGGGGTACCAGATACGCAGTATTTT
-,TRBJ2-7,-,TRBV27,CASSFSAVYEQYF,TGTGCCAGCAGTTTCTCCGCGGTTTACGAGCAGTACTTC
-,TRBJ2-5,-,TRBV7-2,CASSLSGGQETQYF,TGTGCCAGCAGCTTATCTGGCGGCCAAGAGACCCAGTACTTC
-,TRBJ1-1,-,TRBV2,CASSVDRSVAFF,TGTGCCAGCAGCGTCGACAGGTCGGTAGCTTTCTTT
-,TRBJ2-3,-,TRBV27,CASSFSGGTDTQYF,TGTGCCAGCAGTTTTTCGGGGGGCACAGATACGCAGTATTTT
-,TRBJ1-1,TRBD1,TRBV30,CAWDRENTEAFF,TGTGCCTGGGACAGGGAGAACACTGAAGCTTTCTTT
-,TRBJ2-6,-,TRBV4-1,CASSQERGQLTSGANVLTF,TGCGCCAGCAGCCAAGAGCGGGGACAGCTGACCTCTGGGGCCAACGTCCTGACTTTC
-,TRBJ1-2,-,TRBV28,CASRDTSAKGDYGYTF,TGTGCCAGCAGGGATACATCGGCGAAAGGGGACTATGGCTACACCTTC
few,TRBJ2-7,TRBD1,TRBV6-6,CASSPAQGADYEQYF,TGTGCCAGCAGTCCAGCTCAGGGGGCTGACTACGAGCAGTACTTC